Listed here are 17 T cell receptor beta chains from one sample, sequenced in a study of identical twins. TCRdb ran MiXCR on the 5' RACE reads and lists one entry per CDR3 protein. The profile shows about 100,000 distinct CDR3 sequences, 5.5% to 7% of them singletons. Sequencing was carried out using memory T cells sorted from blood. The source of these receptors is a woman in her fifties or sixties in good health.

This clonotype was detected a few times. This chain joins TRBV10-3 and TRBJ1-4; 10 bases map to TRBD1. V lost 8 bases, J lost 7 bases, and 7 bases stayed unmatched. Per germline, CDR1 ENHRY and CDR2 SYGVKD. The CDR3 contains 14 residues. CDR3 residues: CAISSGQGFEKLFF. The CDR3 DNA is TGTGCCATCTCCTCGGGACAGGGGTTTGAAAAACTGTTTTTT.

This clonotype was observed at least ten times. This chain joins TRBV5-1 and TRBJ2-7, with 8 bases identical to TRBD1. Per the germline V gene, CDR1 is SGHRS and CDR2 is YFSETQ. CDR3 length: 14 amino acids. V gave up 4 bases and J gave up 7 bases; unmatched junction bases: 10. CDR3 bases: TGCGCCAGCAGCCCGCAGGGGGCAAATGGAGAGCAGTACTTC. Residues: CASSPQGANGEQYF.

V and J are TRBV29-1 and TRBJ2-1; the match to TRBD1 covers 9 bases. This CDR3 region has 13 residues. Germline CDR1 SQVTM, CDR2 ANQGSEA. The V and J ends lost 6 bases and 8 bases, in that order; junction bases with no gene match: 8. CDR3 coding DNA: TGCAGCGTATCCGGGACAGGGTGGGATGAGCAGTTCTTC. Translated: CSVSGTGWDEQFF.

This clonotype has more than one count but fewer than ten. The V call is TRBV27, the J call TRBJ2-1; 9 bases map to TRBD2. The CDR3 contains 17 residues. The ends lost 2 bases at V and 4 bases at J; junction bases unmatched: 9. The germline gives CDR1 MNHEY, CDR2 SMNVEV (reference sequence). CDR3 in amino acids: CASSLRVAGANYNEQFF. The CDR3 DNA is TGTGCCAGCAGTTTAAGGGTAGCGGGAGCCAATTACAATGAGCAGTTCTTC.

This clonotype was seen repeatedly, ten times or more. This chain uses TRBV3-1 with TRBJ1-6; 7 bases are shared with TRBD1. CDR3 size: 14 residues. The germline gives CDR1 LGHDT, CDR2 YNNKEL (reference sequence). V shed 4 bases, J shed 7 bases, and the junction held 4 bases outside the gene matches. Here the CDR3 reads CASSLPGQNSPLHF. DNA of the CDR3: TGTGCCAGCAGCCTTCCGGGACAGAATTCACCCCTCCACTTT. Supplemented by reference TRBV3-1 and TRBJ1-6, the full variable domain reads DTAVSQTPKYLVTQMGNDKSIKCEQNLGHDTMYWYKQDSKKFLKIMFSYNNKELIINETVPNRFSPKSPDKAHLNLHINSLELGDSAVYFCASSLPGQNSPLHFGNGTRLTVT.

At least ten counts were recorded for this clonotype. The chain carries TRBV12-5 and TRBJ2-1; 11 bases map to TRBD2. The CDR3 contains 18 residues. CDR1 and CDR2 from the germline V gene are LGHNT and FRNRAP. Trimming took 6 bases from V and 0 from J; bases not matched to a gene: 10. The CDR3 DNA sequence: TGTGCTAGTGGAACGACCTTAGCGGGAGGGAGCTCCTACAATGAGCAGTTCTTC. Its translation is CASGTTLAGGSSYNEQFF. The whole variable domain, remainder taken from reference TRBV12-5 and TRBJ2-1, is DARVTQTPRHKVTEMGQEVTMRCQPILGHNTVFWYRQTMMQGLELLAYFRNRAPLDDSGMPKDRFSAEMPDATLATLKIQPSEPRDSAVYFCASGTTLAGGSSYNEQFFGPGTRLTVL.

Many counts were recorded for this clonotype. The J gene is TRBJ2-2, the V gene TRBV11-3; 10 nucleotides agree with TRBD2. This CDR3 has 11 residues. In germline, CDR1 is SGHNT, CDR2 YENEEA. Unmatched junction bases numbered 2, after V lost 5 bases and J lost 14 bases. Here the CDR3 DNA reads TGTGCCAGCAGCGGGACTAGCGTACTGTTTTTT. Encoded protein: CASSGTSVLFF. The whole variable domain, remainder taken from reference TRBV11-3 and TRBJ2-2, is EAGVVQSPRYKIIEKKQPVAFWCNPISGHNTLYWYLQNLGQGPELLIRYENEEAVDDSQLPKDRFSAERLKGVDSTLKIQPAELGDSAVYLCASSGTSVLFFGEGSRLTVL.

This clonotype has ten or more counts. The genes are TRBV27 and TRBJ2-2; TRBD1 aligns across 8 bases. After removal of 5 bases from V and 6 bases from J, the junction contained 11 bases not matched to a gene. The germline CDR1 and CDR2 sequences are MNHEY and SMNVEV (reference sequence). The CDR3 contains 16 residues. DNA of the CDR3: TGTGCCAGCAGTAAACGGACAGGGTTGGGTCCCGGGGAGCTGTTTTTT. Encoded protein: CASSKRTGLGPGELFF.

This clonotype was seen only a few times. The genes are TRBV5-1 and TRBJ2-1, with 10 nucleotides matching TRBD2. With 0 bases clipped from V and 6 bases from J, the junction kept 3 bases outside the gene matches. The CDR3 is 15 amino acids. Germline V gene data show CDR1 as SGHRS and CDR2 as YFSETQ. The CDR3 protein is CASSLVASGSNEQFF. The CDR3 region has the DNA TGCGCCAGCAGCTTGGTGGCTAGCGGGAGCAATGAGCAGTTCTTC.

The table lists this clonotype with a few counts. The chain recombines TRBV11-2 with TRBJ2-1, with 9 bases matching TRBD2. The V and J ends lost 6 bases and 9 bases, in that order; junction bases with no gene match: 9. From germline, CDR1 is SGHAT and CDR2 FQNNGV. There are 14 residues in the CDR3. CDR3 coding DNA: TGTGCCAGCAGTAGGGGGCTAGCGGGAAGTGAGCAGTTCTTC. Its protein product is CASSRGLAGSEQFF.

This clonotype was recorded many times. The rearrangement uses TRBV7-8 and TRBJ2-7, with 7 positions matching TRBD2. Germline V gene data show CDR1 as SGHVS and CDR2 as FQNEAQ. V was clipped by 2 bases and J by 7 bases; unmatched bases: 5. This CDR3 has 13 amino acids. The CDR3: CASSLKSGMEQYV. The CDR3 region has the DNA TGTGCCAGCAGCTTAAAGAGCGGGATGGAGCAGTACGTC.

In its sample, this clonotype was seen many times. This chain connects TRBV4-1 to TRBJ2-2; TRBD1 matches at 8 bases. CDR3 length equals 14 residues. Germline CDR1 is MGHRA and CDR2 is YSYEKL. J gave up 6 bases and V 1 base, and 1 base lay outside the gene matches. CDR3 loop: CASSQGTGPGELFF. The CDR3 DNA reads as TGCGCCAGCAGCCAAGGGACAGGGCCCGGGGAGCTGTTTTTT.

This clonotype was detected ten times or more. This CDR3 is CASRSPSTDTQYF. Here the CDR3 DNA reads TGCGCCAGCAGAAGCCCCTCCACAGATACGCAGTATTTT. J is TRBJ2-3 and V is TRBV5-1; D not certain. Trimming shortened V by 5 bases and J by 2 bases, and 9 bases separated the two germline ends. Germline V CDR1 and CDR2: SGHRS, YFSETQ. The CDR3 consists of 13 residues.

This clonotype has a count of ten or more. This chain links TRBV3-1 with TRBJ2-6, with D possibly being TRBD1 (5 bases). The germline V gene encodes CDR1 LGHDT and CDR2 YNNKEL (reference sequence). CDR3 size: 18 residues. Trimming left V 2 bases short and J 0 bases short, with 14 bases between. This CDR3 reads CASSQMRNQGSGANVLTF. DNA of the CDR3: TGTGCCAGCAGCCAAATGCGAAACCAGGGCTCTGGGGCCAACGTCCTGACTTTC. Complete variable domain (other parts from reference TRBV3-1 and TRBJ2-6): DTAVSQTPKYLVTQMGNDKSIKCEQNLGHDTMYWYKQDSKKFLKIMFSYNNKELIINETVPNRFSPKSPDKAHLNLHINSLELGDSAVYFCASSQMRNQGSGANVLTFGAGSRLTVL.

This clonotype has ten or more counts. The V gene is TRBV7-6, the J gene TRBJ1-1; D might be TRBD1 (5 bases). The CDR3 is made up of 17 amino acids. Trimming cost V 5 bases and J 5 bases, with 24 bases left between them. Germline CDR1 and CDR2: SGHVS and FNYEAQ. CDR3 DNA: TGTGCCAGCAGCGGAAGAGGGCAGGGTGTTAAATCGACTGAAGCTTTCTTT. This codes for CASSGRGQGVKSTEAFF.

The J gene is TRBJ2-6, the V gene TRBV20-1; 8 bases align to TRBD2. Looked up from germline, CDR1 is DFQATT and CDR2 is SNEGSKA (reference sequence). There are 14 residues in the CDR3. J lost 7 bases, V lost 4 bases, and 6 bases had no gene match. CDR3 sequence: CSANGGVGANVLTF. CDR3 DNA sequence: TGCAGTGCTAACGGGGGGGTGGGAGCCAACGTCCTGACTTTC.

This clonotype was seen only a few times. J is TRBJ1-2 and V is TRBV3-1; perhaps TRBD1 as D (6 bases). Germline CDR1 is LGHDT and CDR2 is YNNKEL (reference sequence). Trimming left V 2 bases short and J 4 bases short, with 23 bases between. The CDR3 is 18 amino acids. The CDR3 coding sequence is TGTGCCAGCAGCCAATATCCCCCTGTGGGGGGCGCGAGCTATGGCTACACCTTC. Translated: CASSQYPPVGGASYGYTF.